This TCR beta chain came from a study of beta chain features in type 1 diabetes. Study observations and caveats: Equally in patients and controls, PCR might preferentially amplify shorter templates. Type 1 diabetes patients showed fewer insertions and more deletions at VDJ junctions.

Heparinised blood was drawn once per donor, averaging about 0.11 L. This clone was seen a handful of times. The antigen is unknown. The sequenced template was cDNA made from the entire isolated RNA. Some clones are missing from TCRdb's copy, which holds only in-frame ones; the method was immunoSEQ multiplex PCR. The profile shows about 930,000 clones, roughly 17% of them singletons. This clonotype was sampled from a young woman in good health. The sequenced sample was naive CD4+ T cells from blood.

The CDR3 DNA sequence: TGTGCCAGTAGTCGGCAGGGGCAAAACACCGGGGAGCTGTTTTTT. It is translated as CASSRQGQNTGELFF. The V call is TRBV19, the J call TRBJ2-2, with D perhaps TRBD1 (6 bases). CDR1 LNHDA and CDR2 SQIVND come from the germline V gene (reference sequence). With 5 bases removed from V and 2 bases from J, the gap between germline ends came to 12 bases. The CDR3 spans 15 residues.